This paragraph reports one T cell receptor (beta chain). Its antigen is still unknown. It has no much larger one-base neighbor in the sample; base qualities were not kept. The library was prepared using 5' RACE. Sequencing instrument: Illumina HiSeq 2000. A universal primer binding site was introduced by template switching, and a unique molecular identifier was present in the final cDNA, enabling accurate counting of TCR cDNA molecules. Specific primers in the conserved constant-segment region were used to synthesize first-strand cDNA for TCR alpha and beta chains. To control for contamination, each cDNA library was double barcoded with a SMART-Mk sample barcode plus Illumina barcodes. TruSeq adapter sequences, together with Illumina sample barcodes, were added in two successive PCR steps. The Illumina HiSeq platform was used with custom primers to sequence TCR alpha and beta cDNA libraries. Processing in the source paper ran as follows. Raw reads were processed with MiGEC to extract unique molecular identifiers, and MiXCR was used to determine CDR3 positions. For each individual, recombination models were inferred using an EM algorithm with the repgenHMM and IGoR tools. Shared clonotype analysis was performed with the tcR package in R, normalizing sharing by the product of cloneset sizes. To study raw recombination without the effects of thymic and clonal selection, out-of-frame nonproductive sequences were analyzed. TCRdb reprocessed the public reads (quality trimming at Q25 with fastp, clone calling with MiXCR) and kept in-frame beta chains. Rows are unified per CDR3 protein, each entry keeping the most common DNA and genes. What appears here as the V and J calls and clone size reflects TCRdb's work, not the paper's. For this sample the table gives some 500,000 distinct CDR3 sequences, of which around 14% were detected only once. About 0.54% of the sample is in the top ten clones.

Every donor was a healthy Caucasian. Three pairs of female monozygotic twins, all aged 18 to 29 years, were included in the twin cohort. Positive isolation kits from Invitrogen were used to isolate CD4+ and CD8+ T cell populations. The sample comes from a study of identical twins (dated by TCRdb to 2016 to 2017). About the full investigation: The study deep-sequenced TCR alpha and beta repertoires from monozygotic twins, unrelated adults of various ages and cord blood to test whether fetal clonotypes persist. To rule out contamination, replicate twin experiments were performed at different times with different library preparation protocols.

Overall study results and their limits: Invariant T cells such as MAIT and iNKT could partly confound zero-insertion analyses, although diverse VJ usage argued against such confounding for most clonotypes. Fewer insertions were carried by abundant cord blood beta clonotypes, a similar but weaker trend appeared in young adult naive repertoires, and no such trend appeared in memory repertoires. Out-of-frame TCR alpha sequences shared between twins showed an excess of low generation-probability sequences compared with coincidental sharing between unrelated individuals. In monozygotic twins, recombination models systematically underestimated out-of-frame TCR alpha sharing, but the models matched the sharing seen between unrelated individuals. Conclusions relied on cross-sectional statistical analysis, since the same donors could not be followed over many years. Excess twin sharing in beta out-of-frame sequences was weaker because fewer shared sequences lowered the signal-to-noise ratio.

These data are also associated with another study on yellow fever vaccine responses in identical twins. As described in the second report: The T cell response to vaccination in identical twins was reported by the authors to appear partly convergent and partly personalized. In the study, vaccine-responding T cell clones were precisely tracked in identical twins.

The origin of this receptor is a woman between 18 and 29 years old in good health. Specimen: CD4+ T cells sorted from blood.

Here is the DNA: TGTGCCAGCAGCTCCAACAGGGTACCCCACAATGAGCAGTTCTTC. This translates into CASSSNRVPHNEQFF. Here the chain combines TRBV27 and TRBJ2-1, with a tentative D gene TRBD1 over 6 matching bases. V and J are truncated by 6 bases and 5 bases respectively, leaving an intervening sequence of 17 bases. CDR1 and CDR2 were assigned from the germline V gene (reference sequence) as MNHEY and SMNVEV. Taken from cysteine to phenylalanine, the CDR3 has 15 residues. Only the CDR3 DNA stays, 45 bases, in frame from base 1.